In this sample, the clone carrying this TCR beta chain turned up many times. This CDR3 is built from 13 residues. The V end lost 2 bases, the J end lost 3 bases, and 5 bases lay between the germline ends. Germline CDR1 reads ENHRY; CDR2 reads SYGVKD. The data originate from a study of response to subunit inactivated influenza vaccine. TCRdb re-derived calls from the RT-PCR reads in MiXCR, one entry per CDR3 protein. The table records hundreds of thousands of distinct CDR3 sequences, around 25% of them present only once. The receptor was isolated from a man aged 50-60 years who received an inactivated influenza vaccine. This sequence joins TRBV10-3 and TRBJ2-1; D is uncertain. Sequencing used CD4+ T cells sorted from PBMCs, obtained 5 to 6 days after vaccination. DNA of the CDR3: TGTGCCATCAGTGAGCGGGTCTACAATGAGCAGTTCTTC. Residues: CAISERVYNEQFF.